The clone carrying this T cell receptor (beta chain) has just a few counts. The data were obtained in a study of T cells in Graves' hyperthyroidism and ophthalmopathy. There were TCR beta CDR3 regions amplified from RNA transcripts. In the first-round RT-PCR of the TCR CDR3, the HTBI primer set was used. TCRdb recomputed calls from the multiplex PCR reads with MiXCR, one row per CDR3 protein. The repertoire holds some 760,000 distinct CDR3 sequences, with 14% as singletons. The J segment lost 0 bases and the V segment lost 0 bases, leaving 14 bases of the junction unmatched. The CDR3 covers 19 residues. Germline lookup yields CDR1 KGHSH and CDR2 LQKENI. Uncontrolled infections, other autoimmune diseases, pregnancy or lactation led to exclusion of patients.

Material for sequencing was blood. The chain uses TRBV18 and TRBJ2-7, with 7 bases that match TRBD2. The clonotype originates from a woman in her late teens or twenties with Graves' hyperthyroidism. CDR3 DNA: TGTGCCAGCTCACCACCGTTAGGTCTAGCGGAGCCCTTCTCCTACGAGCAGTACTTC. This encodes CASSPPLGLAEPFSYEQYF.